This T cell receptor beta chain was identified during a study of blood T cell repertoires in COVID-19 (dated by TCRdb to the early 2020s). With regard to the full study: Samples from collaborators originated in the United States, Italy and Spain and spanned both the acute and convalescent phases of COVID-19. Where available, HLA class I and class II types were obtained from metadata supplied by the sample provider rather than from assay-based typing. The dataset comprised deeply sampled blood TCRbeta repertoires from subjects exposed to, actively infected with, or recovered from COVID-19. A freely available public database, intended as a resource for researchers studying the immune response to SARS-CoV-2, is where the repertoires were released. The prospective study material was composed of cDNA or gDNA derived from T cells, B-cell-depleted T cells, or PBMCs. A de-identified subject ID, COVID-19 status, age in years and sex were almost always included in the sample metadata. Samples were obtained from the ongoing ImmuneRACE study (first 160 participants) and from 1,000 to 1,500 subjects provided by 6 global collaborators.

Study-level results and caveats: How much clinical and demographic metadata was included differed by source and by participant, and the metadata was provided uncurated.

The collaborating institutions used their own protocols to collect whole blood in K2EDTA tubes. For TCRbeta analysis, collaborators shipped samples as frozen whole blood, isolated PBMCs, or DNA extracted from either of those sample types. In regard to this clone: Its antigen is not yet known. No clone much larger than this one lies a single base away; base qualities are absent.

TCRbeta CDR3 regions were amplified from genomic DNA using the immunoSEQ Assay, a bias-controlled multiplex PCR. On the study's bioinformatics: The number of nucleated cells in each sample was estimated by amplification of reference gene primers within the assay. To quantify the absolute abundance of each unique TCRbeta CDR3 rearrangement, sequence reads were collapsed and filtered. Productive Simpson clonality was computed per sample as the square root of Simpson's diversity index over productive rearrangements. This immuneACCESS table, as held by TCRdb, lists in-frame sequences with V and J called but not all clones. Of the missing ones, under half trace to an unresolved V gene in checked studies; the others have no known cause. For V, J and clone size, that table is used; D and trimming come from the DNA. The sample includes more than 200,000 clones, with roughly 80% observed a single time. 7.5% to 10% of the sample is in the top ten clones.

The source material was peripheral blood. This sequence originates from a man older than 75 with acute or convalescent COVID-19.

In nucleotide form, the sequence is TGTGCCACGTCTACTCCGTTTCCCCCGGCCCAGCATTTT. This codes for CATSTPFPPAQHF. The chain uses TRBV28 and TRBJ1-5, with the D gene too uncertain to name. The CDR3 contains 13 residues, cysteine and phenylalanine counted. Just the 39-base CDR3 DNA is kept, in frame starting at base 1. Sequences MDHEN (CDR1) and SYDVKM (CDR2) are obtained from the germline V gene. Relative to germline, V is 10 bases shorter and J is 11 bases shorter, with 21 bases between their ends.